The 29 T cell receptor beta chains reported below all come from one sample, sequenced in a study of T cells in narcolepsy. The method was immunoSEQ multiplex PCR; TCRdb's version includes in-frame clones alone and lacks a portion of them. This sample has around 32,000 clones, with roughly 80% found just once. The sequencing sample was made of memory (CD45RA-) CD4+ T cells from blood. These TCRs come from a human donor in good health.

V usage is TRBV15 and J usage is TRBJ1-6; the D is unclear. The CDR3 extends over 15 amino acids. Deletions cut 6 bases from V and 6 bases from J, with 15 bases between. Germline CDR1 and CDR2: LNHNV and YYDKDF (reference sequence). In DNA, the CDR3 is TGTGCCACCAGGGGTAACACCGGAATTAATTCACCCCTCCACTTT. It translates to CATRGNTGINSPLHF.

The rearrangement uses TRBV4-1 and TRBJ2-5; 13 bases agree with TRBD2. The length of the CDR3 is 17 residues. Germline trimming cut 3 bases from V and 5 bases from J; bases unmatched to any gene: 9. Germline V gives CDR1 MGHRA, CDR2 YSYEKL. CDR3 nucleotide sequence: TGCGCCAGCAGCCATACTAGCGGGGGGGCAGGTCGTGAGACCCAGTACTTC. It translates to CASSHTSGGAGRETQYF.

This chain links TRBV28 with TRBJ1-1, with a weak D call TRBD1 (5 bases). Trimming stripped 3 bases from V and 4 bases from J, with 15 bases between. The V gene's germline CDR1 is MDHEN and CDR2 SYDVKM. This CDR3 contains 15 residues. The DNA of the CDR3 is TGTGCCAGCAGTTTTTTTGGGGCTCGGGTCACTGAAGCTTTCTTT. Translated: CASSFFGARVTEAFF.

This clone has just a few counts. The rearrangement joins TRBV29-1 to TRBJ1-2, with 12 bases matching TRBD1. With V trimmed by 6 bases and J by 4 bases, 9 bases remained unmatched. Germline CDR1 is SQVTM and CDR2 is ANQGSEA. The CDR3 covers 15 residues. DNA of the CDR3: TGCAGCGTCGATGGTCCGGGACAGGGGGCCTATGGCTACACCTTC. Protein product: CSVDGPGQGAYGYTF.

This chain joins TRBV29-1 and TRBJ1-2; 10 bases map to TRBD1. This CDR3 is built from 12 residues. Germline CDR1 reads SQVTM; CDR2 reads ANQGSEA. The ends lost 7 bases at V and 8 bases at J; junction bases unmatched: 7. The CDR3 region has the DNA TGCAGCGCCAGACAGGGGGCGGAAGGCTACACCTTC. Its protein product is CSARQGAEGYTF.

The chain combines TRBV4-3 with TRBJ1-4; D gene ambiguous. V lost 0 bases and J 7 bases, leaving 15 bases between the germline ends. Per germline, CDR1 LGHNA and CDR2 YSLEER. This CDR3 contains 16 residues. CDR3 in DNA: TGCGCCAGCAGCCAAGACCGGACCTTTAAGAGTGAAAAACTGTTTTTT. Its translation: CASSQDRTFKSEKLFF.

The V call is TRBV4-1, the J call TRBJ2-3; TRBD1 aligns across 10 bases. J gave up 1 base and V 5 bases, and 6 bases lay outside the gene matches. The CDR3 spans 16 residues. Germline lookup yields CDR1 MGHRA and CDR2 YSYEKL. CDR3: CASSSYGTGGTDTQYF. The CDR3 DNA sequence: TGCGCCAGCAGCTCCTACGGGACAGGGGGCACAGATACGCAGTATTTT.

The chain links TRBV6-1 to TRBJ2-4; TRBD1 aligns across 7 bases. This CDR3 spans 17 amino acids. The V segment lost 4 bases and the J segment 1 base; nucleotides outside the gene matches: 10. From germline, CDR1 is MNHNS and CDR2 SASEGT. CDR3 region: CASSADRPPWAKNIQYF. CDR3 DNA sequence: TGTGCCAGCAGTGCGGACAGGCCCCCATGGGCCAAAAACATTCAGTACTTC.

The CDR3 here is CASSLRGQYNSPLHF. The CDR3 nucleotides are TGCGCCAGCAGCTTGAGGGGACAGTATAATTCACCCCTCCACTTT. The rearrangement links TRBV5-1 to TRBJ1-6, with 7 bases that match TRBD1. CDR1 and CDR2 from the germline V gene are SGHRS and YFSETQ. This CDR3 contains 15 residues. Trimming took 1 base from V and 4 from J; bases not matched to a gene: 2.

The chain employs TRBV7-2 and TRBJ2-3; D unclear. The CDR3 is made up of 15 amino acids. The V and J ends lost 1 base and 4 bases respectively, with 12 bases between them. CDR1 and CDR2 from the germline V gene are SGHTA and FQGNSA. CDR3 nucleotides: TGTGCCAGCAGCTTAGGAGGTCGGTTGGCAGATACGCAGTATTTT. It encodes CASSLGGRLADTQYF.

The V and J genes are TRBV25-1 and TRBJ1-1; the D is unclear. CDR3 length: 14 amino acids. Germline CDR1 reads MGHDK; CDR2 reads SYGVNS. Trimming shortened V by 1 base and J by 1 base, and 7 bases separated the two germline ends. The DNA for the CDR3 is TGTGCCAGCAGTGAATCACAACGGAACACTGAAGCTTTCTTT. Amino acids: CASSESQRNTEAFF.

This clone was seen once. The chain has TRBV9 and TRBJ1-1, with TRBD1 matching 7 bases. Trimming at V came to 4 bases and at J to 11 bases, leaving 14 bases not matched to a gene. Per germline, CDR1 SGDLS and CDR2 YYNGEE. This CDR3 comprises 14 residues. Here the CDR3 DNA reads TGTGCCAGCAGCACAGACAGGGTCCCCTTGGCGGCTTTCTTT. It specifies CASSTDRVPLAAFF.

The J gene is TRBJ1-3, the V gene TRBV4-1; weak D call: TRBD1 (5 bases). V lost 1 base to trimming and J lost 0 bases, with 10 bases between them. CDR3 size: 16 residues. The V gene's germline CDR1 is MGHRA and CDR2 YSYEKL. Here the CDR3 DNA reads TGCGCCAGCAGCCAAGCGACAGCGTACTCTGGAAACACCATATATTTT. Translation gives CASSQATAYSGNTIYF.

This clone was recorded once. This sequence joins TRBV15 and TRBJ2-1, with D tentatively TRBD1 (7 bases). The CDR3 runs 16 residues. The V end was cut by 2 bases, the J end by 6 bases, with 17 bases between. Germline loops: CDR1 LNHNV, CDR2 YYDKDF (reference sequence). The CDR3 nucleotides are TGTGCCACCAGCAGATTACAGCTTCAGGGGGGCAATGAGCAGTTCTTC. Protein: CATSRLQLQGGNEQFF.

This chain links TRBV7-2 with TRBJ1-1; D gene ambiguous. From germline, CDR1 is SGHTA and CDR2 FQGNSA. The V end lost 5 bases, the J end lost 5 bases, and 9 bases lay between the germline ends. The length of the CDR3 is 12 residues. The CDR3 sequence is CASSRVRTEAFF. CDR3 nucleotide sequence: TGTGCCAGCAGCCGGGTTCGGACTGAAGCTTTCTTT.

The J gene is TRBJ1-5, the V gene TRBV7-2, with D unresolved. V lost 6 bases, J lost 6 bases, and 15 bases lay in between. The germline gives CDR1 SGHTA, CDR2 FQGNSA. This CDR3 has 14 residues. DNA of the CDR3: TGTGCCAGCAGTCCCGGGGATGGATCTCAGCCCCAGCATTTT. Protein product: CASSPGDGSQPQHF.

This clone was counted a few times. This CDR3 reads CASSYAGQGNTGELFF. The CDR3 DNA reads TGTGCCAGCAGTTACGCCGGGCAGGGGAACACCGGGGAGCTGTTTTTT. The chain links TRBV6-6 to TRBJ2-2, with TRBD1 as a possible D gene (5 bases). This CDR3 has 16 residues. Looked up from germline, CDR1 is MNHNY and CDR2 is SVGAGI (reference sequence). Trimming took off 2 bases at V and 1 base at J, with 11 bases between the two ends.

This chain uses TRBV6-1 with TRBJ1-4; tentatively, D is TRBD1 (6 bases). Trimming shortened V by 1 base and J by 7 bases, and 10 bases separated the two germline ends. CDR1 is MNHNS and CDR2 is SASEGT in the germline V gene. The CDR3 spans 14 residues. Here the CDR3 reads CASSEGTASEKLFF. The DNA of the CDR3 is TGTGCCAGCAGTGAAGGGACAGCCAGTGAAAAACTGTTTTTT.

The rearrangement uses TRBV19 and TRBJ2-2; no firm D call. V was clipped by 10 bases and J by 7 bases, with 7 bases between them. Germline lookup yields CDR1 LNHDA and CDR2 SQIVND (reference sequence). This CDR3 has 10 residues. The CDR3 loop is CATHNGELFF. The CDR3 nucleotides are TGTGCCACCCATAACGGGGAGCTGTTTTTT. The whole variable domain, filled in from reference TRBV19 and TRBJ2-2, reads DGGITQSPKYLFRKEGQNVTLSCEQNLNHDAMYWYRQDPGQGLRLIYYSQIVNDFQKGDIAEGYSVSREKKESFPLTVTSAQKNPTAFYLCATHNGELFFGEGSRLTVL.

The CDR3 loop reads CASGPDVRNSPLHF. Here the CDR3 DNA reads TGTGCTAGTGGACCGGACGTTCGAAATTCACCCCTCCACTTT. The chain combines TRBV12-5 with TRBJ1-6; D remains ambiguous. This CDR3 has 14 amino acids. Germline values: CDR1 LGHNT, CDR2 FRNRAP. Trimming left V 6 bases short and J 7 bases short, with 13 bases between.

This clone was seen once. The gene calls are TRBV9 and TRBJ2-2; TRBD2 matches at 9 bases. Germline CDR1 is SGDLS and CDR2 is YYNGEE. This CDR3 spans 16 amino acids. V was clipped by 4 bases and J by 2 bases; unmatched bases: 6. CDR3 DNA: TGTGCCAGCAGCCTAGGGACTAGCATTAACACCGGGGAGCTGTTTTTT. This sequence encodes CASSLGTSINTGELFF.

V gene TRBV9 combines with J gene TRBJ1-5; possibly TRBD1 for D (5 bases). The V gene's germline CDR1 is SGDLS and CDR2 YYNGEE. V was trimmed by 2 bases and J by 3 bases, leaving 9 bases between them. CDR3 length: 14 amino acids. The CDR3 here is CASSVGPSNQPQHF. In DNA, the CDR3 is TGTGCCAGCAGCGTGGGGCCCTCCAATCAGCCCCAGCATTTT.

The rearrangement joins TRBV5-6 to TRBJ2-5; 12 nucleotides align to TRBD1. The junction had 11 bases not matched to a gene; V was cut back by 3 bases and J by 5 bases. CDR1 SGHDT and CDR2 YYEEEE come from the germline V gene. There are 17 residues in the CDR3. The CDR3 bases are TGTGCCAGCAGCTCCTGGGACAGGGGGCTTCTGCTGGAGACCCAGTACTTC. It yields the protein CASSSWDRGLLLETQYF.

This chain joins TRBV5-7 and TRBJ1-2; perhaps TRBD1 as D (5 bases). TRBV5-7 is reported as an ORF; its role is uncertain. Trimming removed 4 bases at V and 0 bases at J, with 13 bases between. This CDR3 contains 15 residues. The CDR3 spells CASSPFPRANYGYTF. The CDR3 bases are TGTGCCAGCAGCCCATTCCCCAGGGCTAACTATGGCTACACCTTC.

This chain links TRBV10-2 with TRBJ2-3; TRBD1 or TRBD2 may be the D gene (6 bases each). The length of the CDR3 is 12 residues. V lost 8 bases and J lost 4, with 10 bases in between. Germline CDR1 and CDR2: WSHSY and SAAADI. In nucleotides, the CDR3 is TGCGCCAGCTTAGGGGGGTCAGATACGCAGTATTTT. This encodes CASLGGSDTQYF.

The rearrangement links TRBV28 to TRBJ1-3; D uncertain. Germline CDR1 reads MDHEN; CDR2 reads SYDVKM. The CDR3 consists of 12 residues. CDR3 in DNA: TGTGTCACGGAGGCTGCTGGAAACACCATATATTTT. This gives the protein CVTEAAGNTIYF.

The rearrangement links TRBV5-1 to TRBJ2-3; the match to TRBD2 covers 9 bases. J was trimmed by 2 bases and V by 5 bases; bases with no gene match: 9. The germline CDR1 and CDR2 sequences are SGHRS and YFSETQ. The CDR3 length is 16 residues. The CDR3 bases are TGCGCCAGCAGAGGGAATAGCGGGGGCACCACAGATACGCAGTATTTT. It specifies CASRGNSGGTTDTQYF.

Here the CDR3 reads CASSLYRGANYGYTF. CDR3 bases: TGTGCCAGCAGCTTGTACAGGGGAGCTAACTATGGCTACACCTTC. The V gene is TRBV5-6, the J gene TRBJ1-2; 7 bases line up with TRBD1. The length of the CDR3 is 15 residues. The junction had 3 bases not matched to a gene; V was cut back by 1 base and J by 0 bases. Germline V gives CDR1 SGHDT, CDR2 YYEEEE.

The J gene is TRBJ1-5, the V gene TRBV19; a possible D gene is TRBD1 (6 bases). V shed 4 bases and J shed 11 bases, with 21 bases lying between them. The V gene's germline CDR1 is LNHDA and CDR2 SQIVND (reference sequence). The CDR3 is 15 amino acids. CDR3 DNA sequence: TGTGCCAGTAGTACGTCAACAGGGAGGCAGGAGTCCCAGCATTTT. Its translation is CASSTSTGRQESQHF. The variable domain in full, with the rest retrieved from reference TRBV19 and TRBJ1-5, is DGGITQSPKYLFRKEGQNVTLSCEQNLNHDAMYWYRQDPGQGLRLIYYSQIVNDFQKGDIAEGYSVSREKKESFPLTVTSAQKNPTAFYLCASSTSTGRQESQHFGDGTRLSIL.